What follows describes a single TCR beta chain. The antigen remains unidentified. V was clipped by 0 bases and J by 5 bases; unmatched bases: 11. The CDR3 has 17 residues. Germline lookup yields CDR1 SGHAT and CDR2 FQNNGV. The sample is drawn from a study of CD8 T cells in ankylosing spondylitis. Whole-study findings and limits: Past research had described some motif variants in reactive arthritis synovial fluid and blood. One TCR beta motif, made up of about 8 highly homologous variants, appeared characteristic of ankylosing spondylitis blood. Reportedly, disease-linked clones are significantly enriched in ankylosing spondylitis patients' matched synovial fluid.

Preparation of TCR beta libraries was done by quantitative 5'-RACE with molecular barcodes. MiXCR was run by TCRdb on the 5' RACE reads, yielding one entry per CDR3 protein. The profile shows about 700,000 distinct CDR3 sequences, around 20% of them singletons. This chain links TRBV11-2 with TRBJ2-5; 8 bases line up with TRBD2. This receptor was obtained from a male donor with ankylosing spondylitis. The sequenced sample was blood, either unsorted or a sorted T cell fraction (not recorded which). Here the CDR3 reads CASSLEAKAGVGETQYF. CDR3 bases: TGTGCCAGCAGCTTAGAAGCCAAAGCGGGAGTCGGGGAGACCCAGTACTTC. Variable domain in full (rest from reference TRBV11-2 and TRBJ2-5): EAGVAQSPRYKIIEKRQSVAFWCNPISGHATLYWYQQILGQGPKLLIQFQNNGVVDDSQLPKDRFSAERLKGVDSTLKIQPAKLEDSAVYLCASSLEAKAGVGETQYFGPGTRLLVL.